The 24 T cell receptor beta chains listed next were all sequenced from one sample in a study of spatial heterogeneity in lung cancer. Notes on the study in general: The study found that expanded intratumoral alpha and beta TCR counts tracked tumor mutation counts.

Which antigens these TCRs recognize remains unknown. Time point meaning: sample taken at primary tumor resection. TCRdb recomputed calls from the 5' RACE reads with MiXCR, one row per CDR3 protein. The repertoire holds fewer than 6,000 distinct CDR3 sequences, with under 5% as singletons. The sample in question was lung tumor tissue, obtained at surgery. All receptors come from a male donor with early-stage non-small cell lung cancer.

This clonotype was counted at least ten times. This beta chain lies outside the target of a library built for alpha chains; its clone size means little. The chain couples TRBV3-1 to TRBJ2-7, with D tentatively TRBD1 (6 bases). V was trimmed by 0 bases and J by 5 bases, leaving 14 bases between them. Germline-derived CDR1 and CDR2 are LGHDT and YNNKEL (reference sequence). The CDR3 is 15 residues long. Written as DNA, the CDR3 is TGTGCCAGCAGCCAAGATGTCGGCAGGGGTGACGAGCAGTACTTC. Translation: CASSQDVGRGDEQYF.

In its sample, this clonotype was seen many times. This beta chain slipped into a library made for alpha chains as a stray read, so its size is not meaningful. The chain joins TRBV2 to TRBJ2-2, with no clear D. The CDR3 has 14 amino acids. Trimming took 3 bases from V and 2 from J, leaving 7 bases between them. Germline V gene data show CDR1 as SNHLY and CDR2 as FYNNEI. DNA of the CDR3: TGTGCCAGCAGTGACGGCCTAAACACCGGGGAGCTGTTTTTT. Protein: CASSDGLNTGELFF.

This clonotype occurred many times. This beta chain is a stray read from a library made for alpha chains; its abundance is not meaningful. V and J are TRBV27 and TRBJ2-5, with TRBD1 identical over 11 bases. Trimming at V came to 6 bases and at J to 5 bases, leaving 2 bases not matched to a gene. The CDR3 loop spans 13 amino acids. CDR1 and CDR2 (germline): MNHEY, SMNVEV (reference sequence). CDR3 protein: CASSRDRGETQYF. In DNA form, the CDR3 reads TGTGCCAGCAGCCGGGACAGGGGGGAGACCCAGTACTTC.

At least ten counts were recorded for this clonotype. This beta chain appears as a stray read in a library generated for alpha chains; its size is not informative. The rearrangement links TRBV29-1 to TRBJ1-2; no clear D gene. Between the trimmed V and J ends, which lost 3 bases and 3 bases, there was a span of 11 bases. CDR1 is SQVTM, CDR2 ANQGSEA, per germline. The CDR3 is 13 residues long. DNA for the CDR3: TGCAGCGTTGATTCTTCCTGGGACTATGGCTACACCTTC. Protein: CSVDSSWDYGYTF.

There are many counts of this clonotype. Within a library made for alpha chains, this beta chain is off target, and its count is uninformative. The rearrangement uses TRBV27 and TRBJ2-3, with 7 positions matching TRBD1. After removal of 5 bases from V and 5 bases from J, the junction contained 7 bases not matched to a gene. CDR1 and CDR2 from the germline V gene are MNHEY and SMNVEV (reference sequence). There are 14 residues in the CDR3. Here the CDR3 reads CASSRVQGVDTQYF. In nucleotides, the CDR3 is TGTGCCAGCAGTAGGGTTCAGGGGGTAGATACGCAGTATTTT.

This clonotype is large by share. Because this beta chain is a stray read in a library intended to capture alpha chains, its abundance should not be given much weight. The rearrangement links TRBV13 to TRBJ2-7, with D possibly TRBD2 on 7 matching bases. The CDR3 has 15 residues. Germline CDR1 is PRHDT and CDR2 is FYEKMQ (reference sequence). The V and J ends lost 0 bases and 2 bases respectively, with 11 bases between them. The CDR3 loop is CASSLGRGPTYEQYF. In DNA form, the CDR3 reads TGTGCCAGCAGCTTAGGGCGGGGGCCAACCTACGAGCAGTACTTC.

Judged by abundance, this clonotype is medium-sized. The library was prepared for alpha chains; this beta chain is a stray read, so its frequency means little. The chain couples TRBV12-3 or TRBV12-4 to TRBJ2-1; D ambiguous. CDR3 length: 11 amino acids. V shed 6 bases and J shed 8 bases, with 8 bases lying between them. The CDR3 bases are TGTGCCAGCAGGTTTAGGGATGAGCAGTTCTTC. Its protein product is CASRFRDEQFF.

This clonotype was detected a few times. A read error may account for a junction end that differs from germline. Since it is a stray read in a library aimed at alpha chains, this beta chain has a size that is not meaningful. The CDR3 DNA sequence: TGTGCTAGCAGCCCTCGGGACAGGGGCTACGAGCAGTACTTC. Protein product: CASSPRDRGYEQYF. The rearrangement joins TRBV7-7 to TRBJ2-7, with 10 bases that match TRBD1. This CDR3 has 14 residues. Per germline, CDR1 SSHAT and CDR2 FNYEAQ (reference sequence).

This clonotype was seen at least ten times. Because this beta chain is a stray read in a library intended to capture alpha chains, its abundance should not be given much weight. V gene TRBV11-2 combines with J gene TRBJ2-3; 8 bases map to TRBD2. V was clipped by 1 base and J by 1 base; unmatched bases: 4. The CDR3 is 16 amino acids. CDR1 is SGHAT, CDR2 FQNNGV, per germline. The DNA of the CDR3 is TGTGCCAGCAGCTTAGCGGGGGGGGCAGGCACAGATACGCAGTATTTT. As protein: CASSLAGGAGTDTQYF.

By its share, this clonotype is medium-sized (0.01 to 0.1%). This beta chain is an unintended read in a library built for alpha chains; its size means little. CDR3 protein: CAIAEVGIRYEQYF. The DNA for the CDR3 is TGTGCCATCGCCGAGGTGGGCATCCGCTACGAGCAGTACTTC. The rearrangement links TRBV10-3 to TRBJ2-7, with no clear D. V was cut by 8 bases and J by 3 bases, with 17 bases left in between. Per the germline V gene, CDR1 is ENHRY and CDR2 is SYGVKD. The CDR3 contains 14 residues.

To note about this clonotype: This beta chain is off target for a library built for alpha chains, so its abundance means little. The V gene is TRBV3-1, the J gene TRBJ2-7; either TRBD1 or TRBD2 may fit D (5 bases each). Germline lookup yields CDR1 LGHDT and CDR2 YNNKEL (reference sequence). V was cut by 4 bases and J by 6 bases, with 19 bases left in between. The CDR3 extends over 15 amino acids. The CDR3 DNA reads as TGTGCCAGCAGCCCGGGCCGGGGCCGAGGTATCGAGCAGTACTTC. Translation: CASSPGRGRGIEQYF.

This clonotype qualifies as medium-sized. In a library made to pick up alpha chains, this beta chain is a stray read with a size that means little. The chain is built from TRBV7-2 and TRBJ1-6, with D unresolved. CDR1 and CDR2 (germline): SGHTA, FQGNSA. Deletions cut 2 bases from V and 7 bases from J, with 6 bases between. The CDR3 runs to 13 residues. This CDR3 is CASSLRLNSPLHF. The CDR3 DNA reads as TGTGCCAGCAGCTTACGCTTGAATTCACCCCTCCACTTT.

This clonotype was observed many times. A library prepared for alpha chains yielded this beta chain as an off-target read; its size is of little meaning. This chain joins TRBV5-1 and TRBJ2-3; 8 nucleotides agree with TRBD2. Trimming took 4 bases from V and 6 from J; bases not matched to a gene: 10. The CDR3 runs to 15 residues. Germline lookup yields CDR1 SGHRS and CDR2 YFSETQ. The CDR3 reads CASSLRAGGSDTQYF. In DNA, the CDR3 is TGCGCCAGCAGCCTCCGGGCGGGGGGCTCGGATACGCAGTATTTT.

Within the sample, this clonotype is medium-sized. For a library built for alpha chains, this beta chain is a stray read; little rests on its size. The rearrangement links TRBV6-4 to TRBJ2-1; 10 positions match TRBD2. CDR3 length: 17 amino acids. After removal of 0 bases from V and 1 base from J, the junction contained 3 bases not matched to a gene. Germline CDR1 MRHNA, CDR2 SNTAGT. This CDR3 reads CASSDSPSGSSYNEQFF. The CDR3 DNA reads TGTGCCAGCAGTGACTCGCCTAGCGGGAGTTCCTACAATGAGCAGTTCTTC.

As to this clonotype: A library prepared for alpha chains yielded this beta chain as an off-target read; its size is of little meaning. V usage is TRBV5-1 and J usage is TRBJ1-5; D gene uncertain. Germline lookup yields CDR1 SGHRS and CDR2 YFSETQ. This CDR3 is built from 14 residues. V was shortened by 4 bases and J by 0 bases, with 8 bases between the two germline ends. CDR3 region: CASSPDGSNQPQHF. CDR3 DNA sequence: TGCGCCAGCAGCCCCGACGGTAGCAATCAGCCCCAGCATTTT.

Relative to its sample, this clonotype is medium-sized. In a library made to pick up alpha chains, this beta chain is a stray read with a size that means little. CDR3 coding DNA: TGCGCCAGCAGCCAAGATGGGACGCAACGAGAGACCCAGTACTTC. Translating gives CASSQDGTQRETQYF. The V and J genes are TRBV4-1 and TRBJ2-5, with D perhaps assigned TRBD1 or TRBD2 (5 bases each). The CDR3 contains 15 residues. V lost 0 bases to trimming and J lost 4 bases, with 12 bases between them. The germline CDR1 and CDR2 sequences are MGHRA and YSYEKL.

Concerning this clonotype: This beta chain came through as a stray read in a library set up for alpha chains, and its size says little. The chain couples TRBV13 to TRBJ2-7; D possibly corresponds to TRBD1 (5 bases). CDR1 is PRHDT and CDR2 is FYEKMQ in the germline V gene (reference sequence). This CDR3 comprises 15 residues. V lost 3 bases and J 2 bases, leaving 14 bases between the germline ends. Written as DNA, the CDR3 is TGTGCCAGCAGCTTCAGAGTGGGGCACCCCTACGAGCAGTACTTC. It is translated as CASSFRVGHPYEQYF.

By share, this clonotype ranks as medium-sized. This beta chain is an off-target read within a library intended for alpha chains, so its frequency means little. J is TRBJ1-2 and V is TRBV5-1; perhaps TRBD1 as D (6 bases). The V gene lost 1 base and the J gene lost 1 base, with 11 bases spanning the gap. The germline gives CDR1 SGHRS, CDR2 YFSETQ. The length of the CDR3 is 15 residues. CDR3 region: CASSLTTGSNYGYTF. The CDR3 DNA reads TGCGCCAGCAGCTTGACGACAGGTAGTAACTATGGCTACACCTTC. The variable domain in full, completed from reference TRBV5-1 and TRBJ1-2, reads KAGVTQTPRYLIKTRGQQVTLSCSPISGHRSVSWYQQTPGQGLQFLFEYFSETQRNKGNFPGRFSGRQFSNSRSEMNVSTLELGDSALYLCASSLTTGSNYGYTFGSGTRLTVV.

This clonotype was seen at least ten times. With the library built for alpha chains, this beta chain is off target and its frequency is not meaningful. V gene TRBV5-4 combines with J gene TRBJ2-2; D unresolved. The CDR3 spans 13 residues. Between the trimmed V and J ends, which lost 9 bases and 4 bases, there was a span of 13 bases. Looked up from germline, CDR1 is SGHNT and CDR2 is YYREEE (reference sequence). In DNA form, the CDR3 reads TGTGCCACTCGACGCACCCTCACCGGGGAGCTGTTTTTT. This sequence encodes CATRRTLTGELFF.

This clonotype is deemed medium-sized. The library was prepared for alpha chains; this beta chain is a stray read, so its frequency means little. The chain employs TRBV20-1 and TRBJ2-7; D may correspond to TRBD1 or TRBD2 (5 bases each). Deletions cut 4 bases from V and 5 bases from J, with 21 bases between. Germline CDR1 reads DFQATT; CDR2 reads SNEGSKA (reference sequence). The CDR3 has 15 residues. CDR3 sequence: CSATLPGPLLDEQYF. The DNA of the CDR3 is TGCAGTGCTACATTACCGGGACCGCTACTGGACGAGCAGTACTTC.

This clonotype is classed as medium-sized. Since the library was made to target alpha chains, this beta chain is a stray read and its abundance is not meaningful. The chain couples TRBV4-2 to TRBJ1-1, with no clear D. Trimming left V 0 bases short and J 0 bases short, with 11 bases between. This CDR3 is built from 16 residues. Germline CDR1 LGHNA, CDR2 YNFKEQ. CDR3 nucleotides: TGTGCCAGCAGCCAAGACGAGGGTGGGTTGAACACTGAAGCTTTCTTT. This codes for CASSQDEGGLNTEAFF.

In its sample, this clonotype was seen many times. This beta chain turned up in a library designed for alpha chains; as an off-target read, its abundance says little. The rearrangement links TRBV9 to TRBJ1-3, with D unresolved. V shed 4 bases and J shed 0 bases, with 11 bases lying between them. The CDR3 extends over 15 amino acids. Germline V gene sequence: CDR1 SGDLS, CDR2 YYNGEE. CDR3 residues: CASSTDLYSGNTIYF. CDR3 coding DNA: TGTGCCAGCAGCACAGACCTATACTCTGGAAACACCATATATTTT. Full variable domain (outside the CDR3, taken from reference TRBV9 and TRBJ1-3): DSGVTQTPKHLITATGQRVTLRCSPRSGDLSVYWYQQSLDQGLQFLIQYYNGEERAKGNILERFSAQQFPDLHSELNLSSLELGDSALYFCASSTDLYSGNTIYFGEGSWLTVV.

On this clonotype itself: The library was built for alpha chains, so this beta chain is an off-target read and its size means little. This chain joins TRBV5-1 and TRBJ2-2; unclear D gene. The CDR3 covers 15 residues. Germline-derived CDR1 and CDR2 are SGHRS and YFSETQ. The V and J ends lost 0 bases and 3 bases respectively, with 9 bases between them. CDR3 residues: CASSLEGRHTGELFF. In DNA form, the CDR3 reads TGCGCCAGCAGCTTGGAGGGCCGGCACACCGGGGAGCTGTTTTTT.

This clonotype was counted many times. With the library built for alpha chains, this beta chain is off target and its frequency is not meaningful. This chain links TRBV5-1 with TRBJ2-6; no clear D. The V gene lost 0 bases and the J gene lost 2 bases, with 3 bases spanning the gap. The CDR3 sequence is 14 residues long. Germline CDR1 reads SGHRS; CDR2 reads YFSETQ. CDR3 in amino acids: CASSLDTGANVLTF. DNA for the CDR3: TGCGCCAGCAGCTTGGATACTGGGGCCAACGTCCTGACTTTC.